The next 30 T cell receptor beta chains were all read from a single sample in a study of a mutant IDH1 vaccine in newly diagnosed glioma. The time point here: week 5, during vaccination. Vaccination comprised doses that each held 300 ug of mutant IDH1 20-mer peptide, plus topical imiquimod. The antigens for these receptors are not known. Clones were sequenced by immunoSEQ multiplex PCR, and TCRdb holds only the in-frame ones, with some missing. The table records tens of thousands of clones, 70% to 90% of them present only once. The sequenced sample was PBMCs, obtained from a glioma patient whose treatment included an IDH1 peptide vaccine. The receptor set was obtained from a man aged 40-49 years with glioma.

The chain has TRBV18 and TRBJ2-5; D gene uncertain. CDR3 length: 15 amino acids. V was trimmed by 4 bases and J by 5 bases, leaving 17 bases between them. Germline CDR1 reads KGHSH; CDR2 reads LQKENI. Here the CDR3 DNA reads TGTGCCAGCTCACTCCCAGAAGGTGCGAAGGAGACCCAGTACTTC. As protein: CASSLPEGAKETQYF.

There are a few counts of this clone. In DNA, the CDR3 is TGTGCCAGCAGTTTAGGACCGTACTATGGCTACACCTTC. Protein sequence: CASSLGPYYGYTF. This rearrangement joins TRBV28 to TRBJ1-2; D is undetermined. Trimming removed 2 bases from V and 3 bases from J, with 7 bases in between. The CDR3 runs to 13 residues. CDR1 and CDR2 (germline): MDHEN, SYDVKM.

J is TRBJ2-5 and V is TRBV28; D remains unclear. Trimming left V 5 bases short and J 2 bases short, with 12 bases between. The germline CDR1 and CDR2 sequences are MDHEN and SYDVKM. CDR3 length equals 14 residues. CDR3 nucleotides: TGTGCCAGCAGTCCCGTCAGGCGGCAAGAGACCCAGTACTTC. Translation gives CASSPVRRQETQYF.

The CDR3 region is CAASDLAQREQYF. CDR3 in DNA: TGTGCCGCCTCCGATCTAGCCCAGAGGGAGCAGTACTTC. The chain joins TRBV4-2 to TRBJ2-7; TRBD2 might be the D (5 bases). The CDR3 has 13 residues. Germline CDR1 is LGHNA and CDR2 is YNFKEQ. V was cut by 11 bases and J by 7 bases, with 21 bases left in between.

This chain joins TRBV6-1 and TRBJ2-7; 7 bases are a match to TRBD1. Germline loops: CDR1 MNHNS, CDR2 SASEGT. The length of the CDR3 is 15 residues. Germline trimming cut 4 bases from V and 1 base from J; bases unmatched to any gene: 7. The CDR3 region is CASSVGPGQSYEQYF. DNA for the CDR3: TGTGCCAGCAGTGTGGGACCGGGACAGTCCTACGAGCAGTACTTC.

The chain joins TRBV29-1 to TRBJ2-1; the D is unclear. The CDR3 is made up of 11 amino acids. Germline V gene sequence: CDR1 SQVTM, CDR2 ANQGSEA. V shed 8 bases and J shed 4 bases, with 9 bases lying between them. The CDR3 DNA reads TGCAGCATAGGACGGTACAATGAGCAGTTCTTC. It is translated as CSIGRYNEQFF.

Remarks on this clone: Other DNA sequences in this specimen translate into the identical CDR3. CDR3 nucleotides: TGTGCCAGCAGGACCGGACAGGGGGCGGGAGGCTACACCTTC. Translated: CASRTGQGAGGYTF. The chain recombines TRBV6-5 with TRBJ1-2, with 11 bases fitting TRBD1. Germline-derived CDR1 and CDR2 are MNHEY and SVGAGI. The CDR3 extends over 14 amino acids. Trimming removed 6 bases from V and 8 bases from J; junction bases left unmatched: 8.

The J gene is TRBJ2-7, the V gene TRBV18; 7 nucleotides line up with TRBD1. The CDR3 contains 12 residues. The V gene's germline CDR1 is KGHSH and CDR2 LQKENI. Losses at the gene ends were 4 bases for V and 5 bases for J; bases not matched to a gene: 2. CDR3 sequence: CASSQGADEQYF. The CDR3, as DNA: TGTGCCAGCTCACAGGGGGCGGACGAGCAGTACTTC.

The chain is built from TRBV7-9 and TRBJ2-5, with D possibly being TRBD1 (5 bases). Between the trimmed V and J ends, which lost 5 bases and 0 bases, there was a span of 16 bases. CDR3 length: 16 residues. Looked up from germline, CDR1 is SEHNR and CDR2 is FQNEAQ (reference sequence). CDR3 amino acids: CASSRRASGYQETQYF. The CDR3 bases are TGTGCCAGCAGCCGCCGGGCCTCAGGGTACCAAGAGACCCAGTACTTC.

The gene calls are TRBV7-3 and TRBJ1-1, with a tentative D call TRBD1 (6 bases). The V end lost 5 bases, the J end lost 8 bases, and 15 bases lay between the germline ends. CDR1 SGHTA and CDR2 FQGTGA come from the germline V gene. The CDR3 extends over 13 amino acids. CDR3: CASSPGGRGEAFF. CDR3 DNA: TGTGCCAGCAGCCCTGGGGGCAGGGGAGAAGCTTTCTTT.

The CDR3: CASSHGFVVGSNYGYTF. DNA for the CDR3: TGTGCCAGCAGCCATGGGTTCGTCGTTGGCAGCAACTATGGCTACACCTTC. V gene TRBV7-9 combines with J gene TRBJ1-2; unclear D gene. The V gene lost 5 bases and the J gene lost 2 bases, with 21 bases spanning the gap. The CDR3 runs 17 residues. Germline CDR1 is SEHNR and CDR2 is FQNEAQ (reference sequence).

The chain carries TRBV6-4 and TRBJ1-1; D gene unclear. The CDR3 consists of 12 residues. Germline V gives CDR1 MRHNA, CDR2 SNTAGT. V was cut by 2 bases and J by 11 bases, with 12 bases left in between. The CDR3: CASSDPRLGAFF. Written as DNA, the CDR3 is TGTGCCAGCAGTGACCCAAGGTTGGGGGCTTTCTTT.

The chain has TRBV5-3 and TRBJ2-7; D might be TRBD2 (6 bases). TRBV5-3 is reported as an ORF; its role is uncertain. V lost 7 bases and J lost 0, with 8 bases in between. The CDR3 loop spans 12 amino acids. CDR3 nucleotides: TGTGCCAGAGACGGGAGCTCCTACGAGCAGTACTTC. Protein sequence: CARDGSSYEQYF.

The rearrangement links TRBV5-6 to TRBJ2-7; D might be TRBD1 or TRBD2, each matching 5 bases. Trimming pared 4 bases from V and 0 bases from J, leaving 14 bases between. Germline V lookup: CDR1 SGHDT, CDR2 YYEEEE. CDR3 length: 15 residues. CDR3: CASSPRDGFSYEQYF. In nucleotides, the CDR3 is TGTGCCAGCAGCCCCCGGGACGGGTTCTCCTACGAGCAGTACTTC.

J is TRBJ2-7 and V is TRBV9, with 11 bases matching TRBD1. The CDR3 totals 16 residues. Germline loops: CDR1 SGDLS, CDR2 YYNGEE. Losses at the gene ends were 0 bases for V and 2 bases for J; bases not matched to a gene: 4. CDR3 coding DNA: TGTGCCAGCAGCGTAGCTCCGGGACAGGGGGCCTACGAGCAGTACTTC. Its translation is CASSVAPGQGAYEQYF. Full variable domain (rest looked up from reference TRBV9 and TRBJ2-7): DSGVTQTPKHLITATGQRVTLRCSPRSGDLSVYWYQQSLDQGLQFLIQYYNGEERAKGNILERFSAQQFPDLHSELNLSSLELGDSALYFCASSVAPGQGAYEQYFGPGTRLTVT.

The rearrangement links TRBV4-2 to TRBJ2-7; D is undetermined. V shed 6 bases and J shed 0 bases, with 15 bases lying between them. The CDR3 extends over 15 amino acids. The V gene's germline CDR1 is LGHNA and CDR2 YNFKEQ. CDR3 loop: CASSHAVSSSYEQYF. The DNA for the CDR3 is TGTGCCAGCAGTCACGCCGTTTCGAGCTCCTACGAGCAGTACTTC.

The rearrangement joins TRBV28 to TRBJ2-7; TRBD1 agrees at 7 bases. The germline gives CDR1 MDHEN, CDR2 SYDVKM. CDR3 length: 13 amino acids. The J segment lost 4 bases and the V segment lost 10 bases, leaving 10 bases of the junction unmatched. Here the CDR3 reads CATKYGTDYEQYF. The CDR3 DNA is TGTGCCACCAAATACGGGACAGATTACGAGCAGTACTTC.

The V and J genes are TRBV18 and TRBJ1-3; 9 nucleotides align to TRBD1. The V segment lost 5 bases and the J segment 0 bases; nucleotides outside the gene matches: 5. Germline-derived CDR1 and CDR2 are KGHSH and LQKENI. CDR3 length equals 16 residues. CDR3 protein: CASSTRQGGSGNTIYF. The DNA of the CDR3 is TGTGCCAGCTCAACCAGACAGGGGGGCTCTGGAAACACCATATATTTT. Filled out from reference TRBV18 and TRBJ1-3, the complete variable domain reads NAGVMQNPRHLVRRRGQEARLRCSPMKGHSHVYWYRQLPEEGLKFMVYLQKENIIDESGMPKERFSAEFPKEGPSILRIQQVVRGDSAAYFCASSTRQGGSGNTIYFGEGSWLTVV.

The chain carries TRBV5-1 and TRBJ2-5, with TRBD2 matching over 7 bases. With 4 bases clipped from V and 5 bases from J, the junction kept 14 bases outside the gene matches. The CDR3 totals 16 residues. Looked up from germline, CDR1 is SGHRS and CDR2 is YFSETQ. The CDR3 protein is CASSRLGGSGSETQYF. CDR3 coding DNA: TGCGCCAGCAGCCGACTGGGCGGGAGTGGGAGTGAGACCCAGTACTTC.

The chain joins TRBV9 to TRBJ2-7, with a tentative D call TRBD2 (5 bases). This CDR3 region has 13 residues. Germline-derived CDR1 and CDR2 are SGDLS and YYNGEE. V was shortened by 0 bases and J by 5 bases, with 9 bases between the two germline ends. Written as DNA, the CDR3 is TGTGCCAGCAGCGTAGGGCTAGCCCACGAGCAGTACTTC. It yields the protein CASSVGLAHEQYF.

The chain links TRBV5-1 to TRBJ2-3; D tentatively fits TRBD1 or TRBD2 (6 bases each). This CDR3 region has 14 residues. Trimming left V 0 bases short and J 4 bases short, with 9 bases between. The germline V gene has CDR1 SGHRS and CDR2 YFSETQ. The CDR3 nucleotides are TGCGCCAGCAGCTTGGCCGGGGGCCCAGATACGCAGTATTTT. Amino acids: CASSLAGGPDTQYF.

The rearrangement links TRBV9 to TRBJ1-1, with D perhaps matching TRBD1 (6 bases). The ends were cut back, 8 bases at V and 5 bases at J, with 13 bases in the middle. CDR1 is SGDLS, CDR2 YYNGEE, per germline. The CDR3 sequence is 12 residues long. The CDR3 DNA follows: TGTGCCAGAGGGGGTAGTGAGACTGAAGCTTTCTTT. Translating it yields CARGGSETEAFF.

In this sample, this clone turned up once. At one end the junction does not follow the germline gene, possibly because of a read error. The chain carries TRBV2 and TRBJ2-7; possible D gene TRBD1, 6 bases. Germline V gene sequence: CDR1 SNHLY, CDR2 FYNNEI. This CDR3 contains 15 residues. CDR3: CASNPITGKVYEQYF. In DNA form, the CDR3 reads TGTGCGAGCAACCCGATAACAGGGAAAGTCTACGAGCAGTACTTC.

This rearrangement joins TRBV29-1 to TRBJ1-1; a weak D match, TRBD1 (5 bases). The V gene's germline CDR1 is SQVTM and CDR2 ANQGSEA. This CDR3 spans 13 amino acids. The V end lost 6 bases, the J end lost 7 bases, and 18 bases lay between the germline ends. The CDR3 is CSVPGLPGGEAFF. The CDR3 nucleotides read TGCAGCGTGCCGGGACTTCCCGGCGGTGAAGCTTTCTTT.

The chain couples TRBV5-4 to TRBJ2-3; weak D call: TRBD2 (5 bases). The CDR3 length is 15 residues. The germline CDR1 and CDR2 sequences are SGHNT and YYREEE (reference sequence). With 2 bases removed from V and 1 base from J, the gap between germline ends came to 11 bases. The CDR3 DNA reads TGTGCCAGCAGCTTCGATCAGCGGCGCACAGATACGCAGTATTTT. As protein: CASSFDQRRTDTQYF.

As to this clone: One junction end disagrees with the germline gene, perhaps due to a read error. The genes are TRBV19 and TRBJ2-1; possibly TRBD1 for D (5 bases). CDR1 and CDR2 (germline): LNHDA, SQIVND (reference sequence). The CDR3 spans 13 residues. CDR3 bases: TGCGATGCACCAGGGTTGCTTGCAGGGGAGCAGTTCTTC. It encodes CDAPGLLAGEQFF.

In its sample, this clone is medium-sized. The chain has TRBV2 and TRBJ1-5; the D is unclear. This CDR3 has 17 amino acids. V dropped 6 bases and J dropped 0 bases, with 18 bases sitting between them. Germline V gene sequence: CDR1 SNHLY, CDR2 FYNNEI. The CDR3 DNA is TGTGCCAGCAGAGCGGATGTTTCGGGCCATAGCAATCAGCCCCAGCATTTT. This translates into CASRADVSGHSNQPQHF.

The rearrangement links TRBV9 to TRBJ1-5; D perhaps matches TRBD1 (5 bases). This CDR3 is 15 amino acids long. Germline CDR1 reads SGDLS; CDR2 reads YYNGEE. Trimming cost V 4 bases and J 5 bases, with 16 bases left between them. This CDR3 reads CASSLGGYDYQPQHF. DNA of the CDR3: TGTGCCAGCAGCCTGGGGGGGTATGATTATCAGCCCCAGCATTTT.

This clone showed up just a few times. The chain links TRBV7-2 to TRBJ2-1; 10 positions agree with TRBD2. Germline CDR1 and CDR2: SGHTA and FQGNSA. The CDR3 length is 14 residues. J was trimmed by 8 bases and V by 5 bases; bases with no gene match: 6. The CDR3 reads CASSLGLAFDEQFF. The CDR3 coding sequence is TGTGCCAGCAGCCTGGGACTAGCGTTCGATGAGCAGTTCTTC.

V usage is TRBV9 and J usage is TRBJ2-7; tentative D call: TRBD2 (6 bases). The germline V gene encodes CDR1 SGDLS and CDR2 YYNGEE. Between the trimmed V and J ends, which lost 3 bases and 7 bases, there was a span of 14 bases. The CDR3 is 13 residues long. CDR3 in DNA: TGTGCCAGCAGCGACGGGACTCCCAGGGAGCAGTACTTC. Amino acid sequence: CASSDGTPREQYF.